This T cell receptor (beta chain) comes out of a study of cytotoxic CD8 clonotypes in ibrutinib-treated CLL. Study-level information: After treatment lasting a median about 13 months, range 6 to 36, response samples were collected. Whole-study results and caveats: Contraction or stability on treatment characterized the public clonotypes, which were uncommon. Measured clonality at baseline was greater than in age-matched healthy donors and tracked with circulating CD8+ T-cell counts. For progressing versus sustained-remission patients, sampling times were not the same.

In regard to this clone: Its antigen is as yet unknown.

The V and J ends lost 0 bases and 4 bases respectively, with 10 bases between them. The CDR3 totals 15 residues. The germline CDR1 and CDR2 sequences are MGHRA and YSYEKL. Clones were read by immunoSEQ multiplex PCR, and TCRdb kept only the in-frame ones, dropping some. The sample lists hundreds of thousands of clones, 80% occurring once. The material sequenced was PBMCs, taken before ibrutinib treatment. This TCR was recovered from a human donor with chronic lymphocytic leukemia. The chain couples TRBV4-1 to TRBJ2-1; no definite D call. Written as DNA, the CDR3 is TGCGCCAGCAGCCAAGATCCATCCGTATACAATGAGCAGTTCTTC. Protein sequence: CASSQDPSVYNEQFF.